What follows are 32 T cell receptor beta chains derived from one specimen sequenced in a study of human CD4 T cells and Enterobacteriaceae. Sorting took every CD4+ cell except CD45RA+CCR7+CD95- naive cells, reaching over 95% purity. Repertoires were generated with immunoSEQ multiplex PCR, while TCRdb's copy carries only in-frame clones and drops some. Altogether about 29,000 clones are present, 82% being singletons, with the ten largest covering 1.7%. The sample consisted of memory CD4+ T cells from blood. These receptors all come from a human donor in good health.

The chain carries TRBV28 and TRBJ2-7; no definite D call. This CDR3 is 12 amino acids long. V dropped 2 bases and J dropped 7 bases, with 9 bases sitting between them. The germline gives CDR1 MDHEN, CDR2 SYDVKM. The CDR3 loop reads CASSLGFGEQYF. CDR3 nucleotides: TGTGCCAGCAGTTTAGGGTTCGGGGAGCAGTACTTC.

This clone was seen a few times. This rearrangement joins TRBV18 to TRBJ2-7, with D maybe TRBD2 (6 bases). The germline V gene has CDR1 KGHSH and CDR2 LQKENI. V was clipped by 3 bases and J by 1 base, with 13 bases between them. The CDR3 has 15 amino acids. DNA for the CDR3: TGTGCCAGCTCACCCCCTTTGACTAGTTCCTACGAGCAGTACTTC. It encodes CASSPPLTSSYEQYF.

The chain employs TRBV10-3 and TRBJ2-3; 12 bases agree with TRBD2. The CDR3 has 18 amino acids. The ends lost 5 bases at V and 0 bases at J; junction bases unmatched: 9. Germline V gene sequence: CDR1 ENHRY, CDR2 SYGVKD. The CDR3: CAISLRTSGVTSTDTQYF. The DNA for the CDR3 is TGTGCCATCAGTCTACGGACTAGCGGGGTTACTAGCACAGATACGCAGTATTTT.

The chain links TRBV11-2 to TRBJ2-1, with 8 bases fitting TRBD2. The J segment lost 2 bases and the V segment lost 4 bases, leaving 1 base of the junction unmatched. The CDR3 loop spans 14 amino acids. Looked up from germline, CDR1 is SGHAT and CDR2 is FQNNGV. The CDR3 nucleotides read TGTGCCAGCAGCTCGGGGGGGACCTACAATGAGCAGTTCTTC. Protein product: CASSSGGTYNEQFF.

V gene TRBV6-1 combines with J gene TRBJ2-1, with 7 bases identical to TRBD2. This CDR3 contains 15 residues. Germline CDR1 is MNHNS and CDR2 is SASEGT. V trimming: 6 bases; J trimming: 3 bases; junction bases outside the gene matches: 8. The DNA for the CDR3 is TGTGCCAGCAGCTCCGGGGCTAGCGGCTACAATGAGCAGTTCTTC. Its protein is CASSSGASGYNEQFF.

The chain employs TRBV21-1 and TRBJ2-2. TRBV21-1 is noted as a pseudogene. This CDR3 region has 22 residues. Here the CDR3 reads CASSKLEGSNLGRQPNTGELFF. For the CDR3, the DNA is TGTGCCAGCAGCAAACTTGAGGGTTCGAATTTGGGTCGACAGCCGAACACCGGGGAGCTGTTTTTT.

The rearrangement uses TRBV9 and TRBJ2-5, with 9 nucleotides matching TRBD1. V lost 2 bases to trimming and J lost 5 bases; unmatched junction nucleotides: 7. The germline V gene encodes CDR1 SGDLS and CDR2 YYNGEE. CDR3 length equals 15 residues. CDR3 in amino acids: CASSVRGQGMETQYF. The CDR3 DNA is TGTGCCAGCAGCGTTAGGGGACAGGGAATGGAGACCCAGTACTTC.

This chain uses TRBV6-1 with TRBJ2-5; perhaps TRBD2 as D (5 bases). The CDR3 is 15 amino acids. Trimming shortened V by 3 bases and J by 2 bases, and 13 bases separated the two germline ends. Germline loops: CDR1 MNHNS, CDR2 SASEGT. The CDR3 bases are TGTGCCAGCAGTGATAACAACGGGGTTCAAGAGACCCAGTACTTC. Its translation: CASSDNNGVQETQYF.

This rearrangement joins TRBV29-1 to TRBJ2-1, with 8 bases that match TRBD2. Germline CDR1 reads SQVTM; CDR2 reads ANQGSEA. The CDR3 spans 14 residues. After removal of 7 bases from V and 7 bases from J, the junction contained 12 bases not matched to a gene. As DNA, the CDR3 is TGCAGCGCTGCAGACCCGGGAGGGGTGAATGAGCAGTTCTTC. It codes for CSAADPGGVNEQFF.

This chain uses TRBV6-5 with TRBJ1-2; D is unclear. Germline V gives CDR1 MNHEY, CDR2 SVGAGI. Trimming removed 11 bases from V and 8 bases from J, with 21 bases in between. The length of the CDR3 is 13 residues. The CDR3 here is CASRAGNNRGYTF. The CDR3 coding sequence is TGTGCCTCCCGCGCGGGGAATAATCGAGGCTACACCTTC.

V gene TRBV16 combines with J gene TRBJ2-1, with D unresolved. Germline V CDR1 and CDR2: KGHSY, FQNENV. CDR3 length equals 15 residues. Trimming pared 0 bases from V and 5 bases from J, leaving 11 bases between. The CDR3 reads CASSQSQARDNEQFF. The CDR3 region has the DNA TGTGCCAGCAGCCAATCCCAGGCAAGGGACAATGAGCAGTTCTTC.

The chain links TRBV5-6 to TRBJ2-7; weak D call: TRBD1 (6 bases). From germline, CDR1 is SGHDT and CDR2 YYEEEE. Between the trimmed V and J ends, which lost 2 bases and 0 bases, there was a span of 12 bases. The CDR3 contains 15 residues. The DNA of the CDR3 is TGTGCCAGCAGCTTCAGGGGCCTCAACTCCTACGAGCAGTACTTC. This translates into CASSFRGLNSYEQYF.

The chain links TRBV18 to TRBJ2-7; possibly TRBD1 or TRBD2 for D (5 bases each). Germline V gene lookup returns CDR1 KGHSH and CDR2 LQKENI. V lost 2 bases and J 9 bases, leaving 23 bases between the germline ends. This CDR3 region has 16 residues. In DNA form, the CDR3 reads TGTGCCAGCTCACCATTGCCAACTGGGGGTACTCTGGGGCAGTACTTC. Encoded protein: CASSPLPTGGTLGQYF.

This chain connects TRBV9 to TRBJ1-3, with D perhaps TRBD1 (6 bases). V was pared by 0 bases and J by 4 bases, with 14 bases between. In germline, CDR1 is SGDLS, CDR2 YYNGEE. This CDR3 region has 16 residues. CDR3 amino acids: CASSVDSGQGGNTIYF. The CDR3 coding sequence is TGTGCCAGCAGCGTAGATTCGGGGCAGGGGGGAAACACCATATATTTT.

The V and J genes are TRBV2 and TRBJ1-5, with 7 bases lining up with TRBD1. V gave up 7 bases and J gave up 0 bases; unmatched junction bases: 3. The V gene's germline CDR1 is SNHLY and CDR2 FYNNEI. CDR3 size: 14 residues. CDR3 bases: TGTGCCAGCACAGGGGGAATTAGCAATCAGCCCCAGCATTTT. It encodes CASTGGISNQPQHF. The variable domain in full, with the rest retrieved from reference TRBV2 and TRBJ1-5, is EPEVTQTPSHQVTQMGQEVILRCVPISNHLYFYWYRQILGQKVEFLVSFYNNEISEKSEIFDDQFSVERPDGSNFTLKIRSTKLEDSAMYFCASTGGISNQPQHFGDGTRLSIL.

This clone was seen once. The chain couples TRBV5-1 to TRBJ2-1; 10 positions match TRBD2. Germline CDR1 SGHRS, CDR2 YFSETQ. Trimming at V came to 6 bases and at J to 5 bases, leaving 11 bases not matched to a gene. The CDR3 extends over 16 amino acids. This CDR3 reads CASTRTSGTLDNEQFF. Written as DNA, the CDR3 is TGCGCCAGCACTAGAACTAGCGGGACTCTCGACAATGAGCAGTTCTTC. Full variable domain (outside the CDR3, taken from reference TRBV5-1 and TRBJ2-1): KAGVTQTPRYLIKTRGQQVTLSCSPISGHRSVSWYQQTPGQGLQFLFEYFSETQRNKGNFPGRFSGRQFSNSRSEMNVSTLELGDSALYLCASTRTSGTLDNEQFFGPGTRLTVL.

The chain has TRBV5-1 and TRBJ2-1; D is possibly TRBD1 or TRBD2 (5 bases each). The V end was cut by 5 bases, the J end by 6 bases, with 15 bases between. Germline lookup yields CDR1 SGHRS and CDR2 YFSETQ. CDR3 length equals 14 residues. The CDR3 DNA sequence: TGCGCCAGCAGACCGGGGCCTGATCTCAATGAGCAGTTCTTC. This gives the protein CASRPGPDLNEQFF.

V and J are TRBV11-2 and TRBJ2-1; 15 positions agree with TRBD2. V dropped 4 bases and J dropped 7; count of bases not matched to a gene: 5. Germline V gene lookup returns CDR1 SGHAT and CDR2 FQNNGV. The CDR3 runs to 16 residues. The CDR3 nucleotides read TGTGCCAGCAGCTCGGGACTAGCGGGAGGCGGAAATGAGCAGTTCTTC. As protein: CASSSGLAGGGNEQFF. Filled out from reference TRBV11-2 and TRBJ2-1, the complete variable domain reads EAGVAQSPRYKIIEKRQSVAFWCNPISGHATLYWYQQILGQGPKLLIQFQNNGVVDDSQLPKDRFSAERLKGVDSTLKIQPAKLEDSAVYLCASSSGLAGGGNEQFFGPGTRLTVL.

The V and J genes are TRBV5-3 and TRBJ1-2; 9 positions agree with TRBD1. TRBV5-3 is an open reading frame whose function is uncertain. Trimming took 5 bases from V and 8 from J; bases not matched to a gene: 4. This CDR3 is 12 amino acids long. CDR3: CARSTDRGGYTF. CDR3 bases: TGTGCCAGAAGTACGGACAGGGGAGGCTACACCTTC.

This clone was detected only once. V and J are TRBV2 and TRBJ2-1; TRBD2 matches at 10 bases. Per the germline V gene, CDR1 is SNHLY and CDR2 is FYNNEI. V trimming: 8 bases; J trimming: 5 bases; junction bases outside the gene matches: 3. This CDR3 comprises 13 residues. The CDR3 DNA reads TGTGCCAGCCAGCGGGAGGGGCACAATGAGCAGTTCTTC. Translated, it gives CASQREGHNEQFF.

The CDR3 reads CASSRTRTGGVNSPLHF. CDR3 coding DNA: TGTGCCAGCAGCCGAACCCGGACAGGGGGCGTTAATTCACCCCTCCACTTT. This rearrangement joins TRBV11-1 to TRBJ1-6, with 11 positions matching TRBD1. V was clipped by 5 bases and J by 6 bases; unmatched bases: 9. The CDR3 totals 17 residues. CDR1 is SGHAT and CDR2 is FQDESV in the germline V gene (reference sequence). Filled out from reference TRBV11-1 and TRBJ1-6, the complete variable domain reads EAEVAQSPRYKITEKSQAVAFWCDPISGHATLYWYRQILGQGPELLVQFQDESVVDDSQLPKDRFSAERLKGVDSTLKIQPAELGDSAMYLCASSRTRTGGVNSPLHFGNGTRLTVT.

The chain employs TRBV7-8 and TRBJ2-1; TRBD2 aligns across 10 bases. Germline CDR1 SGHVS, CDR2 FQNEAQ. The J segment lost 0 bases and the V segment lost 1 base, leaving 3 bases of the junction unmatched. The CDR3 is made up of 17 amino acids. The CDR3 coding sequence is TGTGCCAGCAGCTTAGGGGCTAGCGGGAGCTCCTACAATGAGCAGTTCTTC. As protein: CASSLGASGSSYNEQFF.

The gene calls are TRBV7-2 and TRBJ2-2; 7 nucleotides align to TRBD1. Trimming removed 3 bases from V and 5 bases from J; junction bases left unmatched: 6. Germline CDR1 SGHTA, CDR2 FQGNSA. The CDR3 has 15 amino acids. The CDR3 region is CASSFQGERTGELFF. The CDR3 DNA reads TGTGCCAGCAGCTTCCAGGGGGAAAGAACCGGGGAGCTGTTTTTT.

The chain combines TRBV28 with TRBJ1-2, with unresolved D. The CDR3 runs to 12 residues. V was shortened by 6 bases and J by 0 bases, with 5 bases between the two germline ends. Germline CDR1 and CDR2: MDHEN and SYDVKM. The CDR3: CASSPANYGYTF. The CDR3, as DNA: TGTGCCAGCAGCCCAGCTAACTATGGCTACACCTTC.

The rearrangement joins TRBV6-7 to TRBJ2-7; D not certain. TRBV6-7 is labeled an ORF, and its function is uncertain. The CDR3 sequence is 14 residues long. Trimming pared 4 bases from V and 2 bases from J, leaving 12 bases between. The CDR3 reads CASSFPKATYEQYF. The CDR3 DNA follows: TGTGCCAGCAGTTTCCCCAAGGCGACCTACGAGCAGTACTTC.

This sequence joins TRBV28 and TRBJ2-7; D remains unclear. V was pared by 6 bases and J by 3 bases, with 12 bases between. Germline V gene sequence: CDR1 MDHEN, CDR2 SYDVKM. The CDR3 loop spans 13 amino acids. The CDR3 protein is CASSHEDLYEQYF. In DNA form, the CDR3 reads TGTGCCAGCAGCCATGAGGACCTCTACGAGCAGTACTTC. Full variable domain (remainder filled in from reference TRBV28 and TRBJ2-7): DVKVTQSSRYLVKRTGEKVFLECVQDMDHENMFWYRQDPGLGLRLIYFSYDVKMKEKGDIPEGYSVSREKKERFSLILESASTNQTSMYLCASSHEDLYEQYFGPGTRLTVT.

The chain recombines TRBV28 with TRBJ1-5; weak D call: TRBD1 (5 bases). Germline V gene sequence: CDR1 MDHEN, CDR2 SYDVKM. There are 12 residues in the CDR3. Trimming cost V 6 bases and J 11 bases, with 14 bases left between them. The CDR3 DNA reads as TGTGCCAGCAGCCGGTCCCCAGGGTCCCAGCATTTT. Its translation: CASSRSPGSQHF.

This sequence joins TRBV18 and TRBJ1-2; a weak D match, TRBD1 (5 bases). The CDR3 runs 13 residues. The germline CDR1 and CDR2 sequences are KGHSH and LQKENI. The V end was cut by 0 bases, the J end by 8 bases, with 10 bases between. The CDR3 coding sequence is TGTGCCAGCTCACCACCGACCAGGGAAGGCTACACCTTC. It specifies CASSPPTREGYTF.

This chain joins TRBV7-3 and TRBJ2-1; D is ambiguous. CDR1 and CDR2 from the germline V gene are SGHTA and FQGTGA. Trimming stripped 0 bases from V and 4 bases from J, with 4 bases between. The CDR3 contains 13 residues. CDR3 nucleotides: TGTGCCAGCAGCTTAACGCAGTACAATGAGCAGTTCTTC. The encoded protein is CASSLTQYNEQFF.

Here the CDR3 DNA reads TGTGCCAGCAGTTTCTCCGGGACAGGAAATGAAAAACTGTTTTTT. It yields the protein CASSFSGTGNEKLFF. This chain joins TRBV28 and TRBJ1-4, with 8 nucleotides matching TRBD1. CDR3 length: 15 residues. Germline values: CDR1 MDHEN, CDR2 SYDVKM. V lost 3 bases and J lost 5; bases outside the gene matches: 5. The full variable domain, in which reference TRBV28 and TRBJ1-4 provide the parts outside the CDR3, is DVKVTQSSRYLVKRTGEKVFLECVQDMDHENMFWYRQDPGLGLRLIYFSYDVKMKEKGDIPEGYSVSREKKERFSLILESASTNQTSMYLCASSFSGTGNEKLFFGSGTQLSVL.

The chain recombines TRBV6-1 with TRBJ1-2; D gene unclear. Per the germline V gene, CDR1 is MNHNS and CDR2 is SASEGT. Trimming stripped 0 bases from V and 8 bases from J, with 16 bases between. The CDR3 loop spans 15 amino acids. The CDR3 region is CASSEAPGRSWGYTF. The CDR3 bases are TGTGCCAGCAGTGAAGCGCCCGGAAGGTCCTGGGGCTACACCTTC.

This clone was counted a few times. V is TRBV10-2 and J is TRBJ1-1; 8 bases align to TRBD1. Trimming at V came to 6 bases and at J to 4 bases, leaving 10 bases not matched to a gene. Germline CDR1 WSHSY, CDR2 SAAADI. This CDR3 has 15 residues. CDR3 nucleotide sequence: TGCGCCAGCAGGGACCTCGACAGGGGTATCACTGAAGCTTTCTTT. It encodes CASRDLDRGITEAFF.